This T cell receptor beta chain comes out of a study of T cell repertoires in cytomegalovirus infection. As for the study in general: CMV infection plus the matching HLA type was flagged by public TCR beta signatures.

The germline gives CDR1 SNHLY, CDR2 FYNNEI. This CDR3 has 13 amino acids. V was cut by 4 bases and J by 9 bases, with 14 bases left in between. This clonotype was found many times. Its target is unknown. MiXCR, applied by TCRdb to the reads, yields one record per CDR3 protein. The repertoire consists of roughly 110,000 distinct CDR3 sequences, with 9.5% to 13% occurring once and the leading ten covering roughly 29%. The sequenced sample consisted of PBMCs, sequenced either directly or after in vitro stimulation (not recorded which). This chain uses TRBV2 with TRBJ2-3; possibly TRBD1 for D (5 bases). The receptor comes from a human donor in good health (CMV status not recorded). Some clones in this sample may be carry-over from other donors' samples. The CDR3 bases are TGTGCCAGCAGTGGGGCAGGGCGAGTCACGCAGTATTTT. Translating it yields CASSGAGRVTQYF.